Below are 11 T cell receptor beta chains sequenced from a single sample in a study of CD8+ T cells in alopecia areata. Extracted RNA was reverse transcribed, and the resulting cDNA served as sequencing template. Repertoires were generated with immunoSEQ multiplex PCR, while TCRdb's copy carries only in-frame clones and drops some. The table has approximately 150,000 clones, 45% to 60% seen once. The sample in question was CD4+ T cells sorted from blood, obtained at week 0. Receptors were obtained from a human donor with alopecia areata.

This clone turned up a few times. The chain couples TRBV30 to TRBJ2-6; D assignment may be TRBD1 or TRBD2 (5 bases each). The CDR3 consists of 16 residues. Germline V CDR1 and CDR2: GTSNPN, SVGIG (reference sequence). Trimming removed 0 bases at V and 4 bases at J, with 13 bases between. This CDR3 reads CAWSVGVRGGANVLTF. The CDR3 DNA reads TGTGCCTGGAGTGTAGGGGTGCGCGGGGGGGCCAACGTCCTGACTTTC.

This clone was seen more than once but under ten times. The V call is TRBV4-1, the J call TRBJ2-6; a weak D match, TRBD2 (5 bases). Germline assignment: CDR1 MGHRA and CDR2 YSYEKL. V shed 3 bases and J shed 0 bases, with 15 bases lying between them. The CDR3 is made up of 18 amino acids. CDR3 sequence (DNA): TGCGCCAGCAGCCACCTCCGGGGTTCGAGCTCTGGGGCCAACGTCCTGACTTTC. It encodes CASSHLRGSSSGANVLTF.

The chain links TRBV7-2 to TRBJ2-5, with 9 bases that match TRBD2. The trim removed 1 base at V and 5 bases at J, leaving 8 bases unmatched. This CDR3 is built from 16 residues. In germline, CDR1 is SGHTA, CDR2 FQGNSA. For the CDR3, the DNA is TGTGCCAGCAGCTTAGGGGGTAGCGGGAGAGGGGAGACCCAGTACTTC. Translating it yields CASSLGGSGRGETQYF.

The V gene is TRBV28, the J gene TRBJ1-5; 9 bases line up with TRBD1. J gave up 7 bases and V 8 bases, and 9 bases lay outside the gene matches. The CDR3 has 14 residues. Germline-derived CDR1 and CDR2 are MDHEN and SYDVKM. This CDR3 is CASQRQGGRQPQHF. The CDR3, as DNA: TGTGCCAGCCAGCGACAGGGGGGACGGCAGCCCCAGCATTTT.

The chain is built from TRBV30 and TRBJ1-5; no clear D. In germline, CDR1 is GTSNPN, CDR2 SVGIG (reference sequence). V dropped 0 bases and J dropped 4 bases, with 16 bases sitting between them. This CDR3 has 16 residues. This CDR3 reads CAWSVEGIRPNQPQHF. In nucleotides, the CDR3 is TGTGCCTGGAGTGTGGAGGGAATCCGACCGAATCAGCCCCAGCATTTT.

This chain uses TRBV25-1 with TRBJ2-1; D possibly corresponds to TRBD2 (6 bases). CDR1 MGHDK and CDR2 SYGVNS come from the germline V gene. The CDR3 has 16 residues. Trimming shortened V by 2 bases and J by 6 bases, and 17 bases separated the two germline ends. CDR3 residues: CASSERRTKGLNEQFF. CDR3 sequence (DNA): TGTGCCAGCAGTGAAAGAAGGACTAAAGGCCTCAATGAGCAGTTCTTC.

The V gene is TRBV4-1, the J gene TRBJ2-4, with D possibly matching TRBD1 (5 bases). The CDR3 is made up of 15 amino acids. Germline-derived CDR1 and CDR2 are MGHRA and YSYEKL. Trimming cost V 0 bases and J 6 bases, with 12 bases left between them. The chain's CDR3 is CASSQDGLRANIQYF. CDR3 nucleotide sequence: TGCGCCAGCAGCCAAGACGGTCTCAGGGCAAACATTCAGTACTTC.

The chain joins TRBV27 to TRBJ2-7; 13 bases are shared with TRBD2. The CDR3 loop spans 19 amino acids. J gave up 1 base and V 2 bases, and 11 bases lay outside the gene matches. Per the germline V gene, CDR1 is MNHEY and CDR2 is SMNVEV (reference sequence). CDR3 sequence: CASSLEGTSGTRRSYEQYF. Written as DNA, the CDR3 is TGTGCCAGCAGTTTAGAAGGGACTAGCGGGACTCGAAGATCCTACGAGCAGTACTTC.

The chain has TRBV7-2 and TRBJ2-5; D may be TRBD1 or TRBD2 (6 bases each). Trimming took off 4 bases at V and 0 bases at J, with 15 bases between the two ends. Per germline, CDR1 SGHTA and CDR2 FQGNSA. The CDR3 spans 16 residues. The CDR3 sequence: CASSWLGGSYQETQYF. DNA for the CDR3: TGTGCCAGCAGCTGGCTCGGGGGCTCTTACCAAGAGACCCAGTACTTC.

This clone was recorded only once. V is TRBV7-2 and J is TRBJ2-1; 10 bases line up with TRBD1. The length of the CDR3 is 16 residues. The junction had 5 bases not matched to a gene; V was cut back by 4 bases and J by 2 bases. Germline V gives CDR1 SGHTA, CDR2 FQGNSA. CDR3 sequence: CASSYSGTGAYNEQFF. Here the CDR3 DNA reads TGTGCCAGCAGCTATTCCGGGACAGGGGCCTACAATGAGCAGTTCTTC.

This chain connects TRBV7-2 to TRBJ1-1; 8 nucleotides align to TRBD1. Germline V gene data show CDR1 as SGHTA and CDR2 as FQGNSA. The CDR3 has 17 residues. V gave up 1 base and J gave up 5 bases; unmatched junction bases: 12. The CDR3 protein is CASSLGLAGGSWTEAFF. The CDR3 coding sequence is TGTGCCAGCAGCTTAGGTCTGGCAGGGGGCTCATGGACTGAAGCTTTCTTT.